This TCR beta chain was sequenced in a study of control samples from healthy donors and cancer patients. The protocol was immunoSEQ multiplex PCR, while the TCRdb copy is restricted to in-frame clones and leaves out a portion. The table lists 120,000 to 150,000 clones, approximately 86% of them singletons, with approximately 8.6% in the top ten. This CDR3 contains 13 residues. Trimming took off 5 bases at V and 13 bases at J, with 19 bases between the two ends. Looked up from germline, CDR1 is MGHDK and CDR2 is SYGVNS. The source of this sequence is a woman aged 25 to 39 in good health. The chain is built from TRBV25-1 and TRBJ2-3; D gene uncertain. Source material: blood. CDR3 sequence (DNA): TGTGCCAGCAGTCCCCCTTTCATGATACGCAAGTATTTT. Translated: CASSPPFMIRKYF. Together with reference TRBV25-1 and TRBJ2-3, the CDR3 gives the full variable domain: EADIYQTPRYLVIGTGKKITLECSQTMGHDKMYWYQQDPGMELHLIHYSYGVNSTEKGDLSSESTVSRIRTEHFPLTLESARPSHTSQYLCASSPPFMIRKYFGPGTRLTVL.